This T cell receptor beta chain derives from a study of blood T cell repertoires in COVID-19. Study information: Sites in the United States, Italy and Spain provided acute and convalescent COVID-19 samples. In each case, the material was cDNA or gDNA derived from T cells, B-cell-depleted T cells, or PBMCs.

J gave up 6 bases and V 6 bases, and 6 bases lay outside the gene matches. The CDR3 sequence is 13 residues long. CDR1 SQVTM and CDR2 ANQGSEA come from the germline V gene. In the authors' workflow: Amplification of reference gene primers provided the estimated nucleated cell counts. Sequenced by immunoSEQ multiplex PCR; TCRdb stores in-frame clones only, minus some. V and J calls plus clone size are reproduced from that table; the DNA served to infer D and trimming. This sample has a few hundred thousand clones; roughly 84% occur once, and the top ten carry around 9.1%. The receptor was isolated from a human donor in a cohort sampled during active COVID-19. Input material: peripheral blood. The rearrangement links TRBV29-1 to TRBJ1-4; TRBD1 aligns across 8 bases. As DNA, the CDR3 is TGCAGCGTCTCGGGACAGGACTATGAAAAACTGTTTTTT. Translated, it gives CSVSGQDYEKLFF. The whole variable domain, filled in from reference TRBV29-1 and TRBJ1-4, reads SAVISQKPSRDICQRGTSLTIQCQVDSQVTMMFWYRQQPGQSLTLIATANQGSEATYESGFVIDKFPISRPNLTFSTLTVSNMSPEDSSIYLCSVSGQDYEKLFFGSGTQLSVL.